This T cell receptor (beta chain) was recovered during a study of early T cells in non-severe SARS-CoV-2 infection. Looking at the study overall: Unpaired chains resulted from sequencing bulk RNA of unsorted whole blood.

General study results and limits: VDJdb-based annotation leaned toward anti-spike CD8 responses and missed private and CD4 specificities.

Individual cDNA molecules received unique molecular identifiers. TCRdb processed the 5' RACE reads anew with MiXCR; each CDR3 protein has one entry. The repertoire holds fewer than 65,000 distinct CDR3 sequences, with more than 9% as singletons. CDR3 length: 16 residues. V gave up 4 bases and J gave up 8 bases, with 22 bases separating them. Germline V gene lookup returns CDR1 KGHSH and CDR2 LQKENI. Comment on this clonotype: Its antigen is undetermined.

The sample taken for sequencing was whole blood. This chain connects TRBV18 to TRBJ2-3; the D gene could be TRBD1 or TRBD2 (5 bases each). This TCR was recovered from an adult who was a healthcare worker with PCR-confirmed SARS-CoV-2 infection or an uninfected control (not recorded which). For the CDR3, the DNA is TGTGCCAGCTCACGTCCCAACCGGGACCAGAAGGGTACGCAGTATTTT. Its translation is CASSRPNRDQKGTQYF.